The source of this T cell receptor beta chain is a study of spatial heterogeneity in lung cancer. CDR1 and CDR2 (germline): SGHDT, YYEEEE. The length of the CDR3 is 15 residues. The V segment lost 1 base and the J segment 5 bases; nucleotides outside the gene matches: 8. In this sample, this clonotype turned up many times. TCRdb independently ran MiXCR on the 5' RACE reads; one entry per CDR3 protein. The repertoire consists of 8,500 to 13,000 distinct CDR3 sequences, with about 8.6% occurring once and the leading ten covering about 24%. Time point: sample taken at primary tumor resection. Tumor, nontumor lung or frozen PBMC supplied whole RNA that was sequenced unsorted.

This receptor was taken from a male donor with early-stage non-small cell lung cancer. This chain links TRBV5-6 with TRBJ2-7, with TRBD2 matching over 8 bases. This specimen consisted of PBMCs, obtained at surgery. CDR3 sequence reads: CASSLPGGGDDEQYF. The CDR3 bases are TGTGCCAGCAGCTTGCCGGGAGGGGGTGACGACGAGCAGTACTTC.